Listed below are T cell receptor beta chains from one sample, sequenced in a study of molecular identifiers for immune sequencing clone quantification. TCRdb independently ran MiXCR on the PCR reads; one entry per CDR3 protein. The table has 8,500 to 11,000 distinct CDR3 sequences, approximately 20% seen once. Source material: naive CD8+ T cells from blood, with Jurkat cell RNA spiked in. The receptor set was obtained from a human donor in good health. Some libraries in this study had Jurkat cell RNA spiked in. CDR3s include the opening cysteine and the closing phenylalanine or tryptophan. The D gene is left open where the match is weak. Clone size, where shown, is once, few, many, or a class for clones that have expanded.

>NA|NA|TRBJ2-1|TRBV29-1
TGCAGCGTTGGATTGAAGGGGGAGTACAATGAGCAGTTCTTC
CSVGLKGEYNEQFF
>medium-sized|NA|TRBJ2-3|TRBV13
TGTGCCAGCAGCTTAAAAGAGTATGTCACAGATACGCAGTATTTT
CASSLKEYVTDTQYF
>many|NA|TRBJ2-1|TRBV14
TGTGCCAGCAGCCAAGATCCTAGTCGGCAGTTCTTC
CASSQDPSRQFF
>many|NA|TRBJ2-2|TRBV24-1
TGTGCCACCAGTACAGGGACCGGGGAGCTGTTTTTT
CATSTGTGELFF
>many|NA|TRBJ1-5|TRBV28
TGTGCCAGCAATTCCGAACAACGCAATCAGCCCCAGCATTTT
CASNSEQRNQPQHF
>few|TRBD2|TRBJ2-7|TRBV5-1
TGCGCCAGCAGCTTGGGAAGGGGACTAGCGACCTACGAGCAGTACTTC
CASSLGRGLATYEQYF
>medium-sized|TRBD2|TRBJ2-1|TRBV7-8
TGTGCCAGCAGCCTCTCCCTAGCGGGGGCCCCCCACAATGAGCAGTTCTTC
CASSLSLAGAPHNEQFF
>NA|NA|TRBJ1-5|TRBV2
TGTGCCAGCAGTGACGGACAGCGAAATAGCAATCAGCCCCAGCATTTT
CASSDGQRNSNQPQHF
>medium-sized|TRBD1|TRBJ1-4|TRBV19
TGTGCCAGTAGTCCTCGGACAGGGGAGGATGAAAAACTGTTTTTT
CASSPRTGEDEKLFF
>NA|NA|TRBJ1-5|TRBV7-9
TGTGCCAACAACCGACCAGTAGGTAATCAGCCCCAGCATTTT
CANNRPVGNQPQHF
>many|NA|TRBJ2-3|TRBV5-6
TGTGCCAGCAGCACGCGGGACCTAGCCTTGGATACGCAGTATTTT
CASSTRDLALDTQYF
>few|TRBD2|TRBJ2-7|TRBV27
TGTGCCAGCAGTATCCCGGGACTAGCGGGAGGGTTCATCGAGCAGTACTTC
CASSIPGLAGGFIEQYF
>medium-sized|NA|TRBJ1-5|TRBV7-8
TGTGCCAGCAGCTTAGGAAATCAGCCCCAGCATTTT
CASSLGNQPQHF
>medium-sized|NA|TRBJ2-1|TRBV7-9
TGTGCCAGCAGCTTAGTAGGAATGGATGAGCAGTTCTTC
CASSLVGMDEQFF
>few|NA|TRBJ1-3|TRBV12-3/TRBV12-4
TGTGCCAGCAGTGCCGGGATCGTGGACACCATATATTTT
CASSAGIVDTIYF
>many|NA|TRBJ2-4|TRBV11-2
TGTGCCAGCAGCCCCGGGGTCGGGGAGGCCAAAAACATTCAGTACTTC
CASSPGVGEAKNIQYF
>many|NA|TRBJ1-3|TRBV7-2
TGTGCCAGCAGTGGGGGGCCTGGAAACACCATATATTTT
CASSGGPGNTIYF
>medium-sized|NA|TRBJ2-3|TRBV7-9
TGTGCCAGCAGCCACCTGGAGAGGGGGACAGATACGCAGTATTTT
CASSHLERGTDTQYF
>medium-sized|NA|TRBJ2-3|TRBV5-1
TGCGCCAGCAGCCCGCGGACCGTGAGCACAGATACGCAGTATTTT
CASSPRTVSTDTQYF